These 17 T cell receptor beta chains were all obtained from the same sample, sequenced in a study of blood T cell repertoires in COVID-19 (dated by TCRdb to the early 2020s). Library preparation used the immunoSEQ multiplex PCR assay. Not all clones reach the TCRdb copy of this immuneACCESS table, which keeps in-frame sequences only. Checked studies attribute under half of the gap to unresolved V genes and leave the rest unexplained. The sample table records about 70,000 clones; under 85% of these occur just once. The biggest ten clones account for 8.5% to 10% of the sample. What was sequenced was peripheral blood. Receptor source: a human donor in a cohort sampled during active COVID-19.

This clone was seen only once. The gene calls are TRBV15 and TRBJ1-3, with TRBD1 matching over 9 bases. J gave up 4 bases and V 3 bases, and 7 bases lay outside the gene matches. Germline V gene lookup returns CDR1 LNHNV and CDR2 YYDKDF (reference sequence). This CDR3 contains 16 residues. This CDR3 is CATSRKTGGPGNTIYF. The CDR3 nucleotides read TGTGCCACCAGCAGGAAGACAGGGGGTCCCGGAAACACCATATATTTT.

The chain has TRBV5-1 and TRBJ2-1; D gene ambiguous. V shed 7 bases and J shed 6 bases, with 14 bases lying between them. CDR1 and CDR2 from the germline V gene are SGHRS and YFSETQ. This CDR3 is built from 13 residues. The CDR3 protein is CASGRVNRNEQFF. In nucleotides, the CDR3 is TGCGCCAGCGGCCGGGTTAACCGCAATGAGCAGTTCTTC.

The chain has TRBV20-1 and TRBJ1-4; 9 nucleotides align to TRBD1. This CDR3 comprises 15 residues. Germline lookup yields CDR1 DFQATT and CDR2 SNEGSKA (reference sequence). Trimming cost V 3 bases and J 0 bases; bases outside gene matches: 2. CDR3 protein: CSASDRGTTNEKLFF. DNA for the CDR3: TGCAGTGCTAGTGACAGGGGGACAACTAATGAAAAACTGTTTTTT.

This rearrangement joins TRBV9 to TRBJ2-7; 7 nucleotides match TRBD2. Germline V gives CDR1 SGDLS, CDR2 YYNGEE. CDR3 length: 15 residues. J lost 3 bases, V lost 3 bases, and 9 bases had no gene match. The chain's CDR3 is CASSAAGSGYYEQYF. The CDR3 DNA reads TGTGCCAGCAGCGCCGCGGGTAGCGGGTACTACGAGCAGTACTTC. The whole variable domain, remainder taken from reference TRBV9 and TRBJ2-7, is DSGVTQTPKHLITATGQRVTLRCSPRSGDLSVYWYQQSLDQGLQFLIQYYNGEERAKGNILERFSAQQFPDLHSELNLSSLELGDSALYFCASSAAGSGYYEQYFGPGTRLTVT.

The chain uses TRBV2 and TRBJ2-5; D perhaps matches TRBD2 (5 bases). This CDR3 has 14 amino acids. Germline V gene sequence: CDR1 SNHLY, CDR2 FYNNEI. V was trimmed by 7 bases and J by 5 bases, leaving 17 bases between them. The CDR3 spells CASKTGTSRETQYF. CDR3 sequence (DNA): TGTGCCAGCAAGACGGGAACGAGCAGGGAGACCCAGTACTTC.

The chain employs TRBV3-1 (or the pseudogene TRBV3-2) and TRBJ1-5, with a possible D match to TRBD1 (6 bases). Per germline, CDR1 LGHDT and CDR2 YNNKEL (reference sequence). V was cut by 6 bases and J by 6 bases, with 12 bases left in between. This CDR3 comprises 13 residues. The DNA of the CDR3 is TGTGCCAGCAGGCACAGGGTGGGTCAGCCCCAGCATTTT. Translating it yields CASRHRVGQPQHF.

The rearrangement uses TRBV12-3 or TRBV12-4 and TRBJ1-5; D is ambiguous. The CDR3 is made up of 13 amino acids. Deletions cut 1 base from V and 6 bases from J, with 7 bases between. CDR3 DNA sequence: TGTGCCAGCAGTTTAGATTACGGTCAGCCCCAGCATTTT. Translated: CASSLDYGQPQHF.

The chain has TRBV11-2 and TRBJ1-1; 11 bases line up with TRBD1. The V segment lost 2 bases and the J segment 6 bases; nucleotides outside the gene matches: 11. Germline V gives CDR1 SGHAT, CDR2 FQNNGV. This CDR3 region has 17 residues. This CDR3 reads CASSLFQPGTGGAEAFF. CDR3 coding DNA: TGTGCCAGCAGCTTATTCCAGCCGGGGACAGGGGGGGCTGAAGCTTTCTTT.

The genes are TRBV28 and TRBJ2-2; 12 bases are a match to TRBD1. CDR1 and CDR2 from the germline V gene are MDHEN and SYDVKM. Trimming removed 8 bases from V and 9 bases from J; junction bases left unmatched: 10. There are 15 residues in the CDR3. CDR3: CASSSPGQGARELFF. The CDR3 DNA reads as TGTGCCAGCTCCTCACCGGGACAGGGGGCCAGGGAGCTGTTTTTT.

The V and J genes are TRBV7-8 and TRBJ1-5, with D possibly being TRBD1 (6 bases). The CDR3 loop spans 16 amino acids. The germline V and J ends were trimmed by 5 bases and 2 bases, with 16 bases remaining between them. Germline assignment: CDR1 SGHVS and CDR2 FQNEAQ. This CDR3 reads CASSLVQGFGNQPQHF. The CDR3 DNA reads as TGTGCCAGCAGCCTCGTACAGGGCTTTGGCAATCAGCCCCAGCATTTT. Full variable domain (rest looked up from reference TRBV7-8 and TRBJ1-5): GAGVSQSPRYKVAKRGQDVALRCDPISGHVSLFWYQQALGQGPEFLTYFQNEAQLDKSGLPSDRFFAERPEGSVSTLKIQRTQQEDSAVYLCASSLVQGFGNQPQHFGDGTRLSIL.

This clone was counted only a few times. This CDR3 reads CASSYSRSTGVYEQYF. The CDR3 nucleotides are TGTGCCAGCAGTTACTCGAGGTCCACAGGGGTCTACGAGCAGTACTTC. The V and J genes are TRBV6-5 and TRBJ2-7, with 7 positions matching TRBD1. Germline V lookup: CDR1 MNHEY, CDR2 SVGAGI. The trim removed 0 bases at V and 3 bases at J, leaving 8 bases unmatched. CDR3 length equals 16 residues.

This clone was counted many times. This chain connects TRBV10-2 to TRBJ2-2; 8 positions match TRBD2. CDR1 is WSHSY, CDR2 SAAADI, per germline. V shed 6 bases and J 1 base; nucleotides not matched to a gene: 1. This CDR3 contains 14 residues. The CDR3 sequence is CASRRGENTGELFF. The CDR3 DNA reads TGCGCCAGCAGGCGGGGGGAGAACACCGGGGAGCTGTTTTTT.

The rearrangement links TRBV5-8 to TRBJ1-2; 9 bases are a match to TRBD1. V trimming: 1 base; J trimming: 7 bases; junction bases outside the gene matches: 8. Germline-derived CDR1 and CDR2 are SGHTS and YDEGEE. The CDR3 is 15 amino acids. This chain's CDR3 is CASSLTGTGSRGYTF. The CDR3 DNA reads TGTGCCAGCAGCTTGACCGGGACAGGGTCGCGTGGCTACACCTTC.

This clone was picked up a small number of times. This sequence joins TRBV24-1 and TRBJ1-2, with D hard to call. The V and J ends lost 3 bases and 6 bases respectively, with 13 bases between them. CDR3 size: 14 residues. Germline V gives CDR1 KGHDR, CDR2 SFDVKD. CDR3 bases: TGTGCCACCAGTGATCCACGGGAATCTCATGGCTACACCTTC. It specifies CATSDPRESHGYTF.

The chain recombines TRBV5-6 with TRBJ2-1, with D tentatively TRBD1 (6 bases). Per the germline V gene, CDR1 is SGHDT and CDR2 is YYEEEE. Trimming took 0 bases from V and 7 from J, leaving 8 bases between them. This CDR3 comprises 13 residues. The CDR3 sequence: CASSLDRVNEQFF. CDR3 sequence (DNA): TGTGCCAGCAGCTTGGACAGGGTGAATGAGCAGTTCTTC.

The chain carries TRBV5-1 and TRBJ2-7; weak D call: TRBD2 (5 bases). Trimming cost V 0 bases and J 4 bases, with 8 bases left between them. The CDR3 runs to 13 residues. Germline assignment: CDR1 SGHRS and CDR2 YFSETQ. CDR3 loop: CASSLEPGYEQYF. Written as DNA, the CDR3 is TGCGCCAGCAGCTTGGAGCCGGGGTACGAGCAGTACTTC.

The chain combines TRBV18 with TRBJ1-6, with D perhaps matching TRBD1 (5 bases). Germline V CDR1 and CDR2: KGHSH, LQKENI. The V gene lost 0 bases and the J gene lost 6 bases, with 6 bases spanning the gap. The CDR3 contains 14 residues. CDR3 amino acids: CASSPPGGNSPLHF. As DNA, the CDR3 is TGTGCCAGCTCACCACCGGGGGGTAATTCACCCCTCCACTTT. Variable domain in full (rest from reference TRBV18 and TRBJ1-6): NAGVMQNPRHLVRRRGQEARLRCSPMKGHSHVYWYRQLPEEGLKFMVYLQKENIIDESGMPKERFSAEFPKEGPSILRIQQVVRGDSAAYFCASSPPGGNSPLHFGNGTRLTVT.